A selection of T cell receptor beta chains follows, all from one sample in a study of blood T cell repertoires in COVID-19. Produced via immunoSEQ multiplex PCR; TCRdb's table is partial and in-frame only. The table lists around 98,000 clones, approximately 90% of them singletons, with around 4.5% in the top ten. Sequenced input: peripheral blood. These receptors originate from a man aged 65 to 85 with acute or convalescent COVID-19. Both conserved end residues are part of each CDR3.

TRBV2 CASGQRGEQFF
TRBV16 CASSQSGAVNYGYTF
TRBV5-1 CASSPGRVTNEKLFF
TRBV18 CASSPPGQYYEQYF
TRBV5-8 CASSPISPRSTDTQYF
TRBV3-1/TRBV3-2 CASSQTQAGTPTFF
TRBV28 CASSLSRSYNYGYTF
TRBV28 CASRTKFEQYF
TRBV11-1 CASSSSPTGVGYTF
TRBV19 CASREGENTGELFF
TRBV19 CASTGTPGGNSPLHF
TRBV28 CASSFHRLAGLSRSSYEQYF
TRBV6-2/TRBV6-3 CASSTDRVQGPQHF
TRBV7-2 CASIPSAGRVGTEAFF
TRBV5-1 CASSRPGQGAGELFF
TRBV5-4 CASSLKTGSNYGYTF
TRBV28 CASSWDRGIEKLFF
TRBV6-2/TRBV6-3 CASSRPTGGANTEAFF
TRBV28 CASSPRDRNTEAFF
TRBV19 CASSGQGHPSADTQYF
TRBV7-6 CASSLVPLAGEDEQFF
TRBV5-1 CASSMETGVKGGYTF
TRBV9 CASSVDSEPETQYF
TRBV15 CATSRGQGGLFF
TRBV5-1 CASSYRGLTASYNEQFF
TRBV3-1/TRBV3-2 CASSQVTGGSSPLHF
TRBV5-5 CASSSGQGKAFF
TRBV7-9 CASSLALLPQETQYF
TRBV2 CASSIQGGEKLFF
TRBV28 CASRDRGFQPQHF
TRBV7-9 CASSLEEGTALKYGYTF
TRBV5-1 CASSADTFTDTQYF
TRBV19 CASKDRAVYTF
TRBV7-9 CASSPPGTGYNEKLFF
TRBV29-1 CSVDLGTGGEQYF
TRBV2 CASPTGNNSPLHF
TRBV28 CASSYRGEAFF
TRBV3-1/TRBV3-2 CASASNTAGGYTF
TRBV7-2 CASSGTGGGNTIYF
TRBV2 CASSGLTQYF
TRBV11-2 CASSLVGETYEQYF
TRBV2 CASRRDPGQGVFGMNTEAFF
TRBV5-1 CASSLGDRDNEKLFF
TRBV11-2 CASRGQVNTEAFF
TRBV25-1 CASSEPRWGHYLF
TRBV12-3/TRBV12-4 CASSWRANEKLFF
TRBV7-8 CASRLRLAGTTSTDTQYF
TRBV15 CATSRENNRVIGTEAFF
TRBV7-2 CASTHQGNDEQFF